A single sample gave rise to the 18 T cell receptor beta chains below, sequenced in a study of T cell responses to AZD1222 COVID-19 vaccine. The repertoire was sequenced with immunoSEQ multiplex PCR; TCRdb's copy has only in-frame clones and lacks some. The sample carries around 130,000 clones, about 90% recorded once. Sequenced here: peripheral blood, sampled on day 0 of AZD1222 vaccination. Receptor source: an adult in good health.

This rearrangement joins TRBV9 to TRBJ1-6; D gene uncertain. V shed 2 bases and J shed 5 bases, with 11 bases lying between them. There are 15 residues in the CDR3. The germline CDR1 and CDR2 sequences are SGDLS and YYNGEE. The CDR3 sequence: CASSVTTTDNSPLHF. The CDR3 DNA reads as TGTGCCAGCAGCGTGACAACGACCGATAATTCACCCCTCCACTTT. Filled out from reference TRBV9 and TRBJ1-6, the complete variable domain reads DSGVTQTPKHLITATGQRVTLRCSPRSGDLSVYWYQQSLDQGLQFLIQYYNGEERAKGNILERFSAQQFPDLHSELNLSSLELGDSALYFCASSVTTTDNSPLHFGNGTRLTVT.

This chain uses TRBV7-9 with TRBJ1-5; 7 bases are a match to TRBD1. With 8 bases clipped from V and 0 bases from J, the junction kept 10 bases outside the gene matches. CDR1 SEHNR and CDR2 FQNEAQ come from the germline V gene (reference sequence). This CDR3 has 16 residues. The CDR3 DNA sequence: TGTGCCAGCGCCGGGACAGATACCTATAGCAATCAGCCCCAGCATTTT. Its translation is CASAGTDTYSNQPQHF.

V is TRBV19 and J is TRBJ1-2; 8 bases match TRBD1. This CDR3 region has 18 residues. Germline values: CDR1 LNHDA, CDR2 SQIVND (reference sequence). V shed 3 bases and J 4 bases; nucleotides not matched to a gene: 16. The CDR3 spells CASSIEVAGGAYPYGYTF. The CDR3 DNA follows: TGTGCCAGTAGTATTGAGGTGGCAGGGGGCGCGTATCCCTATGGCTACACCTTC.

This clone appeared once. The chain combines TRBV5-1 with TRBJ2-3, with 10 bases identical to TRBD2. Trimming cost V 4 bases and J 1 base; bases outside gene matches: 3. This CDR3 has 15 residues. Germline V CDR1 and CDR2: SGHRS, YFSETQ. CDR3 protein: CASSPGTSGTDTQYF. CDR3 nucleotide sequence: TGCGCCAGCAGCCCCGGGACTAGCGGCACAGATACGCAGTATTTT.

The chain uses TRBV6-5 and TRBJ1-1, with 9 bases identical to TRBD1. This CDR3 region has 15 residues. The junction had 15 bases not matched to a gene; V was cut back by 8 bases and J by 8 bases. Per the germline V gene, CDR1 is MNHEY and CDR2 is SVGAGI. Here the CDR3 reads CASAGTGRLSPEAFF. Written as DNA, the CDR3 is TGTGCCAGCGCCGGGACAGGGCGCCTTAGTCCCGAAGCTTTCTTT.

The chain has TRBV27 and TRBJ1-5; D gene uncertain. Germline V gene lookup returns CDR1 MNHEY and CDR2 SMNVEV (reference sequence). The CDR3 is 13 residues long. Trimming left V 3 bases short and J 5 bases short, with 8 bases between. CDR3 amino acids: CASSFGPYQPQHF. The CDR3, as DNA: TGTGCCAGCAGTTTTGGGCCCTATCAGCCCCAGCATTTT.

This chain links TRBV3-1 (or the pseudogene TRBV3-2) with TRBJ1-1, with a weak D call TRBD1 (5 bases). This CDR3 is 13 amino acids long. V was trimmed by 2 bases and J by 6 bases, leaving 10 bases between them. CDR1 and CDR2 from the germline V gene are LGHDT and YNNKEL (reference sequence). For the CDR3, the DNA is TGTGCCAGCAGCCAAAGGGGACGACCTGAAGCTTTCTTT. Its translation is CASSQRGRPEAFF.

The rearrangement uses TRBV3-1 (or the pseudogene TRBV3-2) and TRBJ2-5; tentatively, D is TRBD2 (6 bases). The germline gives CDR1 LGHDT, CDR2 YNNKEL (reference sequence). The CDR3 loop spans 16 amino acids. V lost 0 bases and J 2 bases, leaving 13 bases between the germline ends. Here the CDR3 DNA reads TGTGCCAGCAGCCAAGATGGGGGGACGTTACAAGAGACCCAGTACTTC. Translating it yields CASSQDGGTLQETQYF.

The CDR3 loop reads CASSQWAADEAFF. CDR3 bases: TGTGCCAGCAGCCAGTGGGCTGCCGATGAAGCTTTCTTT. The chain uses TRBV3-1 (or the pseudogene TRBV3-2) and TRBJ1-1; no reliable D call. Trimming pared 3 bases from V and 7 bases from J, leaving 12 bases between. The germline V gene has CDR1 LGHDT and CDR2 YNNKEL (reference sequence). The CDR3 is 13 residues long.

The V and J genes are TRBV6-1 and TRBJ1-1; 8 bases align to TRBD1. The CDR3 extends over 17 amino acids. The germline CDR1 and CDR2 sequences are MNHNS and SASEGT. V shed 2 bases and J 5 bases; nucleotides not matched to a gene: 13. CDR3 sequence: CASSEWAIGQGRTEAFF. The CDR3 DNA reads as TGTGCCAGCAGTGAATGGGCCATCGGACAGGGTAGGACTGAAGCTTTCTTT.

This clone was counted once. This chain joins TRBV19 and TRBJ1-4; D unclear. Trimming removed 1 base from V and 5 bases from J, with 8 bases in between. CDR3 length: 14 amino acids. The germline V gene encodes CDR1 LNHDA and CDR2 SQIVND (reference sequence). CDR3: CASSIAGGNEKLFF. The CDR3 DNA reads as TGTGCCAGTAGTATAGCAGGAGGCAATGAAAAACTGTTTTTT.

V and J are TRBV28 and TRBJ1-1; possibly TRBD1 for D (5 bases). CDR1 and CDR2 (germline): MDHEN, SYDVKM. The CDR3 loop spans 15 amino acids. V lost 4 bases and J lost 1, with 13 bases in between. The CDR3 loop reads CASSSGGQGNTEAFF. CDR3 nucleotide sequence: TGTGCCAGCAGTTCAGGTGGCCAGGGGAACACTGAAGCTTTCTTT.

The V gene is TRBV6-2 or TRBV6-3, the J gene TRBJ2-3; 14 bases fit TRBD2. This CDR3 spans 19 amino acids. Germline assignment: CDR1 MNHEY and CDR2 SVGEGT. Trimming took 2 bases from V and 0 from J; bases not matched to a gene: 7. The CDR3 is CASSYGGTSGSLSTDTQYF. The CDR3 DNA reads TGTGCCAGCAGTTACGGTGGGACTAGCGGGAGCCTAAGCACAGATACGCAGTATTTT.

The chain combines TRBV6-5 with TRBJ1-2, with 9 bases fitting TRBD1. Germline CDR1 is MNHEY and CDR2 is SVGAGI. V was pared by 7 bases and J by 2 bases, with 8 bases of the junction left unmatched. The CDR3 is 15 amino acids. CDR3 region: CASTPGQGWNYGYTF. The CDR3, as DNA: TGTGCCAGCACCCCGGGACAGGGCTGGAACTATGGCTACACCTTC.

The chain links TRBV29-1 to TRBJ1-2; D gene unclear. V was pared by 4 bases and J by 8 bases, with 11 bases between. This CDR3 is built from 11 residues. Per germline, CDR1 SQVTM and CDR2 ANQGSEA. CDR3 residues: CSVGRGGGYTF. The CDR3 bases are TGCAGCGTTGGCCGAGGAGGGGGCTACACCTTC.

The CDR3: CASSPGLGNSPLHF. CDR3 bases: TGTGCCAGCAGCCCCGGGCTTGGCAATTCACCCCTCCACTTT. The chain uses TRBV3-1 (or the pseudogene TRBV3-2) and TRBJ1-6; D is uncertain. CDR3 length equals 14 residues. CDR1 is LGHDT, CDR2 YNNKEL, per germline (reference sequence). V was pared by 4 bases and J by 7 bases, with 11 bases between.

The V gene is TRBV5-5, the J gene TRBJ2-5, with 8 bases fitting TRBD1. V trimming: 2 bases; J trimming: 7 bases; junction bases outside the gene matches: 7. Germline V lookup: CDR1 SGHKS, CDR2 YYEKEE (reference sequence). The length of the CDR3 is 14 residues. The CDR3 loop reads CASSFEGQGVTQYF. The DNA for the CDR3 is TGTGCCAGCAGCTTCGAAGGACAGGGAGTGACCCAGTACTTC.

The V and J genes are TRBV15 and TRBJ1-3, with D possibly TRBD1 on 5 matching bases. Germline values: CDR1 LNHNV, CDR2 YYDKDF (reference sequence). There are 17 residues in the CDR3. Trimming shortened V by 1 base and J by 0 bases, and 13 bases separated the two germline ends. The CDR3: CATSRVGGALSGNTIYF. The CDR3 DNA reads TGTGCCACCAGCAGAGTAGGAGGGGCCCTCTCTGGAAACACCATATATTTT.